These 14 T cell receptor beta chains originate from one sample sequenced in a study of blood T cell repertoires in COVID-19. Sequenced by immunoSEQ multiplex PCR; TCRdb stores in-frame clones only, minus some. The sample has about 200,000 clones, roughly 90% seen once. Sequencing was carried out using PBMCs or T cells enriched from blood (not recorded which). These receptors were taken from a woman aged 18-29 years who had recovered from COVID-19.

This chain's CDR3 is CASSVTGNQPQHF. CDR3 nucleotides: TGTGCCAGCAGCGTCACAGGGAATCAGCCCCAGCATTTT. The V call is TRBV25-1, the J call TRBJ1-5; the D gene is possibly TRBD1 (6 bases). The CDR3 contains 13 residues. Germline CDR1 MGHDK, CDR2 SYGVNS. The V and J ends lost 6 bases and 4 bases respectively, with 10 bases between them.

This clone has a single count. V is TRBV2 and J is TRBJ2-1, with TRBD2 as a possible D gene (5 bases). V gave up 4 bases and J gave up 5 bases, with 15 bases separating them. Germline lookup yields CDR1 SNHLY and CDR2 FYNNEI. The CDR3 covers 15 residues. The DNA for the CDR3 is TGTGCCAGCAGTGCGGAGGCGAAGGGAGACAATGAGCAGTTCTTC. Its translation is CASSAEAKGDNEQFF.

The chain carries TRBV29-1 and TRBJ1-5; 9 nucleotides match TRBD1. V lost 4 bases, J lost 7 bases, and 5 bases stayed unmatched. Germline V lookup: CDR1 SQVTM, CDR2 ANQGSEA. The CDR3 has 13 amino acids. The CDR3 sequence: CSVGDRVGQPQHF. The CDR3, as DNA: TGCAGCGTTGGGGACAGGGTAGGCCAGCCCCAGCATTTT.

Only a few counts were recorded for this clone. The chain couples TRBV6-1 to TRBJ2-7; 7 nucleotides match TRBD2. V trimming: 1 base; J trimming: 3 bases; junction bases outside the gene matches: 6. Germline CDR1 reads MNHNS; CDR2 reads SASEGT. The CDR3 is made up of 15 amino acids. In DNA form, the CDR3 reads TGTGCCAGCAGTGAAGAGGCTAGCGGTAGCTACGAGCAGTACTTC. Protein: CASSEEASGSYEQYF.

V usage is TRBV19 and J usage is TRBJ2-5; tentatively, D is TRBD1 (6 bases). Between the trimmed V and J ends, which lost 8 bases and 5 bases, there was a span of 15 bases. From germline, CDR1 is LNHDA and CDR2 SQIVND (reference sequence). CDR3 length equals 13 residues. CDR3 residues: CASRDILWETQYF. The CDR3 DNA is TGTGCCAGTCGGGACATCCTTTGGGAGACCCAGTACTTC.

The chain is built from TRBV7-9 and TRBJ2-2; TRBD1 agrees at 8 bases. The CDR3 has 13 amino acids. CDR1 and CDR2 (germline): SEHNR, FQNEAQ (reference sequence). With 6 bases clipped from V and 5 bases from J, the junction kept 2 bases outside the gene matches. CDR3 in DNA: TGTGCCAGCAGACGACAGGGGACCGGGGAGCTGTTTTTT. Protein: CASRRQGTGELFF. Filled out from reference TRBV7-9 and TRBJ2-2, the complete variable domain reads DTGVSQNPRHKITKRGQNVTFRCDPISEHNRLYWYRQTLGQGPEFLTYFQNEAQLEKSRLLSDRFSAERPKGSFSTLEIQRTEQGDSAMYLCASRRQGTGELFFGEGSRLTVL.

The chain employs TRBV3-1 (or the pseudogene TRBV3-2) and TRBJ2-3, with a possible D match to TRBD1 (5 bases). Germline V gene lookup returns CDR1 LGHDT and CDR2 YNNKEL (reference sequence). V was clipped by 4 bases and J by 4 bases, with 21 bases between them. CDR3 length: 17 amino acids. CDR3 coding DNA: TGTGCCAGCAGCCCCCGGTGGGGCTCCTCACGAGCAGATACGCAGTATTTT. Its protein product is CASSPRWGSSRADTQYF.

The rearrangement uses TRBV27 and TRBJ2-1; weak D call: TRBD1 (6 bases). V dropped 4 bases and J dropped 6 bases, with 10 bases sitting between them. Looked up from germline, CDR1 is MNHEY and CDR2 is SMNVEV (reference sequence). This CDR3 is built from 13 residues. This chain's CDR3 is CASSWLGGNEQFF. The DNA for the CDR3 is TGTGCCAGCAGTTGGCTAGGGGGCAATGAGCAGTTCTTC.

The rearrangement joins TRBV7-7 to TRBJ2-3; TRBD1 matches 9 bases. V lost 3 bases to trimming and J lost 4 bases; unmatched junction nucleotides: 5. The germline V gene has CDR1 SSHAT and CDR2 FNYEAQ (reference sequence). The CDR3 is 15 amino acids. The CDR3 protein is CASSFGTGKADTQYF. CDR3 DNA sequence: TGTGCCAGCAGCTTTGGGACAGGGAAAGCAGATACGCAGTATTTT.

This chain connects TRBV11-2 to TRBJ1-2, with D possibly being TRBD1 (6 bases). Germline V gives CDR1 SGHAT, CDR2 FQNNGV. The CDR3 length is 16 residues. Trimming cost V 1 base and J 3 bases, with 15 bases left between them. The CDR3 DNA sequence: TGTGCCAGCAGCTTAGCTGGTAGGGGGGGTTACTATGGCTACACCTTC. Its translation is CASSLAGRGGYYGYTF. The variable domain in full, with the rest retrieved from reference TRBV11-2 and TRBJ1-2, is EAGVAQSPRYKIIEKRQSVAFWCNPISGHATLYWYQQILGQGPKLLIQFQNNGVVDDSQLPKDRFSAERLKGVDSTLKIQPAKLEDSAVYLCASSLAGRGGYYGYTFGSGTRLTVV.

The genes are TRBV12-3 or TRBV12-4 and TRBJ2-3, with D perhaps TRBD2 (5 bases). The V gene lost 7 bases and the J gene lost 4 bases, with 12 bases spanning the gap. CDR3 length: 13 residues. CDR3 nucleotides: TGTGCCAGCACCAAAGCGGCCCCAGATACGCAGTATTTT. Amino acids: CASTKAAPDTQYF.

The chain has TRBV4-1 and TRBJ2-7, with 9 bases identical to TRBD2. V lost 1 base to trimming and J lost 0 bases; unmatched junction nucleotides: 7. The length of the CDR3 is 17 residues. Germline V gene sequence: CDR1 MGHRA, CDR2 YSYEKL. CDR3 sequence (DNA): TGCGCCAGCAGCCAAGGACTAGCGGTCTCGAGCTCCTACGAGCAGTACTTC. It translates to CASSQGLAVSSSYEQYF.

The rearrangement uses TRBV5-4 and TRBJ2-2; possibly TRBD2 for D (6 bases). This CDR3 is built from 16 residues. Germline CDR1 reads SGHNT; CDR2 reads YYREEE (reference sequence). Deletions cut 0 bases from V and 4 bases from J, with 13 bases between. The CDR3 reads CASSLATGDVTGELFF. As DNA, the CDR3 is TGTGCCAGCAGCTTGGCCACGGGGGACGTCACCGGGGAGCTGTTTTTT.

This rearrangement joins TRBV5-5 to TRBJ1-3; D remains ambiguous. Per the germline V gene, CDR1 is SGHKS and CDR2 is YYEKEE (reference sequence). This CDR3 comprises 14 residues. With 1 base removed from V and 4 bases from J, the gap between germline ends came to 9 bases. The CDR3 here is CASSLPGRGNTIYF. The CDR3 region has the DNA TGTGCCAGCAGCTTGCCGGGGAGGGGAAACACCATATATTTT.